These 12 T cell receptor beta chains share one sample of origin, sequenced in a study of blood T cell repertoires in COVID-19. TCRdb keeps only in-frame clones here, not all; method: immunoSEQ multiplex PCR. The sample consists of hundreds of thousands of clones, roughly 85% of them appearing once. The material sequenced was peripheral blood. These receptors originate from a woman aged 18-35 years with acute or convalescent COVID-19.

CDR3 nucleotides: TGCGCCAGCAGTGAGACAGTAAATAATTCACCCCTCCACTTT. This encodes CASSETVNNSPLHF. The rearrangement uses TRBV10-2 and TRBJ1-6; D not certain. Germline CDR1 reads WSHSY; CDR2 reads SAAADI. There are 14 residues in the CDR3. Trimming removed 2 bases at V and 5 bases at J, with 7 bases between.

In DNA, the CDR3 is TGTGCCATCAGTGACCCGACAGGGATCGGCTACACCTTC. Translating it yields CAISDPTGIGYTF. V usage is TRBV10-3 and J usage is TRBJ1-2; 7 positions match TRBD1. The CDR3 runs to 13 residues. Germline V gives CDR1 ENHRY, CDR2 SYGVKD. The junction had 6 bases not matched to a gene; V was cut back by 3 bases and J by 8 bases.

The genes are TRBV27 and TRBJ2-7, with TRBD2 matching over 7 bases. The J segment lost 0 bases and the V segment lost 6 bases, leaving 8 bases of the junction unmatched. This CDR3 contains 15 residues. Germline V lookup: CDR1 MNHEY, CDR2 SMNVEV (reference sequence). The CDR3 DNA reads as TGTGCCAGCAGCCGAGTTCGCGGGAGCTCCTACGAGCAGTACTTC. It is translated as CASSRVRGSSYEQYF.

The CDR3, as DNA: TGTGCCAGCAGCGTCACCACGGACAGTGAGCAGTTCTTC. It yields the protein CASSVTTDSEQFF. The rearrangement links TRBV7-3 to TRBJ2-1, with a tentative D call TRBD1 (6 bases). The germline V and J ends were trimmed by 5 bases and 9 bases, with 14 bases remaining between them. The CDR3 length is 13 residues. Germline CDR1 reads SGHTA; CDR2 reads FQGTGA.

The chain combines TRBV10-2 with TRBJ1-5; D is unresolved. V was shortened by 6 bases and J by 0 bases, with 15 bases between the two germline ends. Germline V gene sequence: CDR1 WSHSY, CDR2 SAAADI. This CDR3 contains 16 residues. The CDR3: CASRGREGPSNQPQHF. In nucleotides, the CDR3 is TGCGCCAGCAGGGGAAGGGAGGGCCCTAGCAATCAGCCCCAGCATTTT.

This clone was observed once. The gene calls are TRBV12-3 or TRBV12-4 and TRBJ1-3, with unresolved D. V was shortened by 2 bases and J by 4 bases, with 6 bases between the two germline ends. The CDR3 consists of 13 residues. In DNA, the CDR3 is TGTGCCAGCAGTTTAATCCCGGGAAACACCATATATTTT. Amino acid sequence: CASSLIPGNTIYF.

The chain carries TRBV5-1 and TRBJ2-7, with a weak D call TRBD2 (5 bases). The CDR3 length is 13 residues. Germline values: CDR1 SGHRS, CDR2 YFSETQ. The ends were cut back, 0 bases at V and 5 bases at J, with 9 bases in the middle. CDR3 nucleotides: TGCGCCAGCAGCTTGGCGAGGGTCGACGAGCAGTACTTC. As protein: CASSLARVDEQYF.

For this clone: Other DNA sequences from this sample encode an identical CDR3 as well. The CDR3 protein is CASSFQGGNTEAFF. The CDR3 DNA sequence: TGCGCCAGCAGCTTTCAGGGGGGGAACACTGAAGCTTTCTTT. J is TRBJ1-1 and V is TRBV5-1, with 7 nucleotides matching TRBD1. In germline, CDR1 is SGHRS, CDR2 YFSETQ. J was trimmed by 1 base and V by 2 bases; bases with no gene match: 2. This CDR3 comprises 14 residues. Full variable domain (rest looked up from reference TRBV5-1 and TRBJ1-1): KAGVTQTPRYLIKTRGQQVTLSCSPISGHRSVSWYQQTPGQGLQFLFEYFSETQRNKGNFPGRFSGRQFSNSRSEMNVSTLELGDSALYLCASSFQGGNTEAFFGQGTRLTVV.

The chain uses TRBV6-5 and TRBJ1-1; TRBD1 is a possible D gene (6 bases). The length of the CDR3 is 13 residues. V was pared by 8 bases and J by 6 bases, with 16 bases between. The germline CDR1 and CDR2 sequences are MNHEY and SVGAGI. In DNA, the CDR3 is TGTGCCAGCGTAGGGGGGGGCGCTTCTGAAGCTTTCTTT. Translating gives CASVGGGASEAFF.

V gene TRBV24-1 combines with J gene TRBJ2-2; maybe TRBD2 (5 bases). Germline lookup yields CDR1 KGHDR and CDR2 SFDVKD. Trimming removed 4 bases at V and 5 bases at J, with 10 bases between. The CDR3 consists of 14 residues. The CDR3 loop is CATSEHLATGELFF. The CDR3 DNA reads TGTGCCACCAGTGAACACTTAGCGACCGGGGAGCTGTTTTTT.

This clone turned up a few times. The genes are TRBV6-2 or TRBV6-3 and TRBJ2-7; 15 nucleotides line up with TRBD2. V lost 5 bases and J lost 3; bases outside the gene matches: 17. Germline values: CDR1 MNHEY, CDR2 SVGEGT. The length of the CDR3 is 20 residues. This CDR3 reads CASSRSPGTSGGYSNYEQYF. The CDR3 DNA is TGTGCCAGCAGTCGCAGCCCCGGGACTAGCGGGGGGTACTCCAACTACGAGCAGTACTTC.

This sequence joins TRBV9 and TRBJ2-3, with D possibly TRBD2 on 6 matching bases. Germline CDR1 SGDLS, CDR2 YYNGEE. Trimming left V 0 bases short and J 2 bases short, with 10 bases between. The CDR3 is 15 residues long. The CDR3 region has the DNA TGTGCCAGCAGCGTAGTAGCGGACCCCACAGATACGCAGTATTTT. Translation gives CASSVVADPTDTQYF.